The entry that follows covers one T cell receptor (beta chain) sequence. With 1 base clipped from V and 4 bases from J, the junction kept 5 bases outside the gene matches. In germline, CDR1 is LGHNA, CDR2 YSLEER. CDR3 length: 15 residues. Authors' data handling: Nucleated cell counts were estimated from reference gene primer amplification. This table comes from immunoSEQ multiplex PCR, and its TCRdb copy is limited to in-frame clones, with some not included. V and J calls and clone size come straight from that table; D and trimming were deduced from the DNA. Of fewer than 200,000 clones listed, about 74% are singletons. This entry comes from a study of blood T cell repertoires in COVID-19. Study-wide context: Sites in the United States, Italy and Spain provided acute and convalescent COVID-19 samples. T cells, B-cell-depleted T cells, or PBMCs provided the cDNA or gDNA that served as material.

V gene TRBV4-3 combines with J gene TRBJ2-7; the match to TRBD1 covers 9 bases. Material: peripheral blood. This clonotype was sampled from a woman aged 80 or over with acute or convalescent COVID-19. The CDR3 DNA follows: TGCGCCAGCAGCCAAGCCCGGGACAGGGTATACGAGCAGTACTTC. Amino acid sequence: CASSQARDRVYEQYF.